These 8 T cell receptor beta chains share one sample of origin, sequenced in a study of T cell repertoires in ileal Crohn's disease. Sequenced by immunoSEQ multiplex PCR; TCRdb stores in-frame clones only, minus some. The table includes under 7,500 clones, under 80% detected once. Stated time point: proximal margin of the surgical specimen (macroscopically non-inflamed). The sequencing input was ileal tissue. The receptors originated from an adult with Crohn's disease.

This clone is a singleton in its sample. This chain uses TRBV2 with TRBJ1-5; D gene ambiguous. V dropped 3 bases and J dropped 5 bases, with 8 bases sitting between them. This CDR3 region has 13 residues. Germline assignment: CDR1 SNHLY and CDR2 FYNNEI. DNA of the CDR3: TGTGCCAGCAGTGAGGGGTTGTATCAGCCCCAGCATTTT. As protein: CASSEGLYQPQHF.

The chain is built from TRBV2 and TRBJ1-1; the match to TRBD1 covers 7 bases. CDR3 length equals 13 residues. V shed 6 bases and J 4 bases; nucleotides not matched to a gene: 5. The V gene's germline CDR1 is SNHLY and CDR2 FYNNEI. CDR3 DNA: TGTGCCAGCAGCTCGGCAGGGGGCACTGAAGCTTTCTTT. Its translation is CASSSAGGTEAFF. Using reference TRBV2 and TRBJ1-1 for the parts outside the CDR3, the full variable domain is EPEVTQTPSHQVTQMGQEVILRCVPISNHLYFYWYRQILGQKVEFLVSFYNNEISEKSEIFDDQFSVERPDGSNFTLKIRSTKLEDSAMYFCASSSAGGTEAFFGQGTRLTVV.

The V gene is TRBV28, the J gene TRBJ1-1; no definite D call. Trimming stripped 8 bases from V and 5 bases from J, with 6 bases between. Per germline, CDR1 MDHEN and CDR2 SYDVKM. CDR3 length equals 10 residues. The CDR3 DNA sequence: TGTGCCAGCGTAGAAACTGAAGCTTTCTTT. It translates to CASVETEAFF.

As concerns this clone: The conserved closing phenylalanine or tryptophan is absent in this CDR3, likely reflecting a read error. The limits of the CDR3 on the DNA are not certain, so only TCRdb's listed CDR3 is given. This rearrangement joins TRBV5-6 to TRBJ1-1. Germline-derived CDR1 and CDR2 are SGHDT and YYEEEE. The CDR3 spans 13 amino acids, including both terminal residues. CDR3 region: CASSRGSDYQNSI.

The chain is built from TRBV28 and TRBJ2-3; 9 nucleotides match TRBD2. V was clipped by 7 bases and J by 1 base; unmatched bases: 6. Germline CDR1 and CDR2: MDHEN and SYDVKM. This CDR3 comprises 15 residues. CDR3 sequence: CASTLVAGGTDTQYF. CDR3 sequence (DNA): TGTGCCAGCACTCTCGTAGCGGGAGGCACAGATACGCAGTATTTT.

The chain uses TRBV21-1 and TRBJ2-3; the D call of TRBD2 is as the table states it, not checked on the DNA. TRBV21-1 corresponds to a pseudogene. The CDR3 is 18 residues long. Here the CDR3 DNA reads TGTGCCAGCAGCAATCTGGGGACTAGCGGGAACCTCACAGATACGCAGTATTTT. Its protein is CASSNLGTSGNLTDTQYF.

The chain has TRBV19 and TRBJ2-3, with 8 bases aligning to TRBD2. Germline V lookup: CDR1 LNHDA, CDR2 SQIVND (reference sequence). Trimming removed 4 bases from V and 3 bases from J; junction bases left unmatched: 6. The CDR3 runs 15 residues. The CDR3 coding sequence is TGTGCCAGTAGTACGGGACTAGTTTTGACAGATACGCAGTATTTT. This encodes CASSTGLVLTDTQYF.

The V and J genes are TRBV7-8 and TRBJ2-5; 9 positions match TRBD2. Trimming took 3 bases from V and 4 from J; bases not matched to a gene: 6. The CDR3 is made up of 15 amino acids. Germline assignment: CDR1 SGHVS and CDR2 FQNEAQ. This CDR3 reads CASSFGGRGGETQYF. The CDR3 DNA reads TGTGCCAGCAGCTTTGGCGGGAGGGGGGGAGAGACCCAGTACTTC.